This entry features one T cell receptor beta chain sequence. Which antigen it targets is not known. Within one base of it there is no much larger clone, and no base qualities were kept. One collaborating source in Seattle enrolled patients during active infection and followed them longitudinally through the course of disease. The collaborating institutions used their own protocols to collect whole blood in K2EDTA tubes. Collaborator samples were shipped for TCRbeta analysis as frozen whole blood, isolated PBMCs, or DNA extracted from either sample type. The data belong to a study of blood T cell repertoires in COVID-19 (dated by TCRdb to about 2020). About the study as a whole: Samples from collaborators originated in the United States, Italy and Spain and spanned both the acute and convalescent phases of COVID-19. The prospective study material was composed of cDNA or gDNA derived from T cells, B-cell-depleted T cells, or PBMCs. The dataset comprised deeply sampled blood TCRbeta repertoires from subjects exposed to, actively infected with, or recovered from COVID-19. A freely available public database, intended as a resource for researchers studying the immune response to SARS-CoV-2, is where the repertoires were released. Samples were obtained from the ongoing ImmuneRACE study (first 160 participants) and from about 1,300 subjects provided by 6 global collaborators. A de-identified subject ID, COVID-19 status, age in years and sex were almost always included in the sample metadata. Where available, HLA class I and class II types were taken from metadata supplied by the sample provider and were not determined by assay-based typing.

In the germline V gene, CDR1 corresponds to MDHEN and CDR2 to SYDVKM. Counted from cysteine to phenylalanine, this CDR3 has 15 amino acids. Only the CDR3 portion is preserved as DNA: 45 bases, with reading frame beginning at the first base. V was cut back by 2 bases and J by 5 bases, leaving a gap of 15 bases between them. The paper's findings and limits, for the study overall: The quantity of clinical and demographic metadata differed by source and by participant and was supplied without curation.

TCRbeta CDR3 regions were amplified from genomic DNA using the immunoSEQ Assay, a bias-controlled multiplex PCR. As for the authors' bioinformatics: The number of nucleated cells in each sample was estimated from the amplification of reference gene primers within the assay. To quantify the absolute abundance of each unique TCRbeta CDR3 rearrangement, sequence reads were collapsed and filtered. Productive Simpson clonality was computed per sample as the square root of Simpson's diversity index over productive rearrangements. As stored in TCRdb, this immuneACCESS dataset retains in-frame rearrangements with V and J assigned. A fraction of the clones does not appear; measured against another copy, unresolved V genes explain less than half of the discrepancy, and the remainder lacks a known reason. Clone size and V and J calls were adopted from that table, with D and trimming inferred from the DNA. In this sample the table shows about 410,000 clones, approximately 89% of which occur a single time. Of the sample, approximately 1.5% is held by the ten largest clones.

Here the chain combines TRBV28 and TRBJ1-1, and perhaps TRBD1 as D gene, on 5 matching bases. This receptor was taken from a woman aged 35 to 49 with COVID-19, enrolled during active disease. The sequenced material came from peripheral blood. For the CDR3, the sequence is CASSLNEGRGTEAFF. Here is the DNA: TGTGCCAGCAGTTTAAACGAGGGCCGGGGGACTGAAGCTTTCTTT.